A selection of T cell receptor beta chains follows, all from one sample in a study of early T cells in non-severe SARS-CoV-2 infection. TCRdb reprocessed the 5' RACE reads via MiXCR and lists one record per CDR3 protein. The data contain tens of thousands of distinct CDR3 sequences, 5% to 6% of them seen just once; the ten biggest clones take up less than 35%. Sequencing input: whole blood. These receptors were obtained from an adult who was a healthcare worker with PCR-confirmed SARS-CoV-2 infection or an uninfected control (not recorded which). CDR3s include the opening cysteine and the closing phenylalanine or tryptophan. D genes are given only for firm matches. Rows give clone size only sometimes, using once, few, many, or a class for an expanded clone.

d_call,v_call,clone_size,j_call,cdr3_aa,cdr3_nt
TRBD1,TRBV20-1,many,TRBJ1-5,CSARGTGERQPQHF,TGCAGTGCCCGCGGGACAGGGGAAAGGCAGCCCCAGCATTTT
NA,TRBV5-1,few,TRBJ2-4,CASSLGQTGDIQYF,TGCGCCAGCAGCTTGGGGCAGACTGGGGACATTCAGTACTTC
NA,TRBV7-3,many,TRBJ2-3,CASSSGDTDTQYF,TGTGCCAGCAGCTCGGGAGACACAGATACGCAGTATTTT
TRBD1,TRBV6-5,many,TRBJ2-5,CASSTGQGPQETQYF,TGTGCCAGCAGCACAGGACAGGGACCTCAAGAGACCCAGTACTTC
NA,TRBV4-1,NA,TRBJ2-1,CASSQDSSLLREQFF,TGCGCCAGCAGCCAAGATTCCAGCCTCCTCCGGGAGCAGTTCTTC
NA,TRBV20-1,many,TRBJ1-3,CSASSREHSGNTIYF,TGCAGTGCTAGTTCCAGGGAACACTCTGGAAACACCATATATTTT
NA,TRBV20-1,NA,TRBJ2-7,CSARRFFEQYF,TGCAGTGCTAGGAGGTTTTTCGAGCAGTACTTC
NA,TRBV7-2,many,TRBJ2-1,CASSRARAGANEQFF,TGTGCCAGCAGCCGTGCGAGGGCCGGGGCGAATGAGCAGTTCTTC
NA,TRBV5-4,many,TRBJ1-2,CASSSLRDGNYGYTF,TGTGCCAGCAGCTCACTCCGGGACGGGAACTATGGCTACACCTTC
TRBD1,TRBV30,many,TRBJ1-1,CAWATGPEAFF,TGTGCCTGGGCGACAGGGCCTGAAGCTTTCTTT
NA,TRBV6-5,many,TRBJ1-1,CASSYSRGIGEAFF,TGTGCCAGCAGTTACTCCCGTGGGATAGGTGAAGCTTTCTTT
TRBD1,TRBV20-1,many,TRBJ2-6,CSAIGTGNSGANVLTF,TGCAGTGCGATAGGGACAGGGAACTCTGGGGCCAACGTCCTGACTTTC
TRBD1,TRBV7-8,few,TRBJ2-7,CASSWGQGLVQSEQYF,TGTGCCAGCAGCTGGGGACAGGGGCTTGTCCAGAGCGAGCAGTACTTC
TRBD2,TRBV20-1,many,TRBJ2-1,CSAGLAGVHEQFF,TGCAGTGCCGGACTAGCGGGAGTCCATGAGCAGTTCTTC
NA,TRBV7-2,many,TRBJ2-3,CASSLAALTDTQYF,TGTGCCAGCAGCTTAGCGGCTCTCACAGATACGCAGTATTTT
TRBD2,TRBV12-3/TRBV12-4,many,TRBJ2-3,CASSPGLGDTQYF,TGTGCCAGCAGTCCGGGACTAGGAGATACGCAGTATTTT
TRBD1,TRBV6-2/TRBV6-3,few,TRBJ2-5,CASNPGGETQYF,TGTGCCAGCAACCCAGGGGGAGAGACCCAGTACTTC
NA,TRBV11-2,many,TRBJ2-1,CASSLYGPNGEQFF,TGTGCCAGCAGCTTATACGGACCCAATGGTGAGCAGTTCTTC
NA,TRBV19,NA,TRBJ1-2,CASSLGRTTNYGYTF,TGTGCCAGTAGTCTGGGACGGACCACTAACTATGGCTACACCTTC
NA,TRBV6-2/TRBV6-3,many,TRBJ2-5,CASSYDKGGRETQYF,TGTGCCAGCAGTTACGATAAGGGAGGTAGAGAGACCCAGTACTTC
TRBD1,TRBV12-3/TRBV12-4,NA,TRBJ1-5,CASSFRTGGEQPQHF,TGTGCCAGCAGTTTCAGGACAGGGGGGGAGCAGCCCCAGCATTTT
NA,TRBV11-2,NA,TRBJ2-3,CASSLASRSTDTQYF,TGTGCCAGCAGCTTAGCCAGCCGCAGCACAGATACGCAGTATTTT
NA,TRBV29-1,NA,TRBJ2-5,CSVEGDGQETQYF,TGCAGCGTTGAAGGGGACGGACAAGAGACCCAGTACTTC
TRBD1,TRBV12-3/TRBV12-4,NA,TRBJ1-1,CASTDRDRGTEAFF,TGTGCCAGCACTGACAGGGATCGAGGCACTGAAGCTTTCTTT
NA,TRBV5-1,many,TRBJ1-5,CASSPSGNNQPQHF,TGCGCCAGCAGCCCATCCGGGAACAATCAGCCCCAGCATTTT
NA,TRBV12-3/TRBV12-4,many,TRBJ2-7,CASSLAGARSYEQYF,TGTGCCAGCAGTTTAGCGGGGGCGCGGAGCTACGAGCAGTACTTC
NA,TRBV4-3,many,TRBJ2-3,CASSPGTHGTDTQYF,TGCGCCAGCAGCCCCGGGACTCACGGCACAGATACGCAGTATTTT
NA,TRBV10-3,many,TRBJ2-7,CAISPPGLEQYF,TGTGCCATCAGCCCCCCTGGACTCGAGCAGTACTTC
NA,TRBV5-1,NA,TRBJ1-5,CASSREGVAAQYSNQPQHF,TGCGCCAGCAGCCGAGAAGGGGTCGCAGCCCAGTATAGCAATCAGCCCCAGCATTTT
NA,TRBV18,many,TRBJ2-3,CASSPAGARTDTQYF,TGTGCCAGCTCACCAGCAGGGGCACGCACAGATACGCAGTATTTT
NA,TRBV7-8,many,TRBJ2-1,CASSLESILGSNEQFF,TGTGCCAGCAGCTTAGAGTCTATTCTGGGTTCCAATGAGCAGTTCTTC
NA,TRBV29-1,many,TRBJ2-3,CSVCESVSSTDTQYF,TGCAGCGTTTGTGAGTCGGTTTCTAGCACAGATACGCAGTATTTT
NA,TRBV15,few,TRBJ2-7,CATSSAPRSRIYEQYF,TGTGCCACCAGCAGTGCCCCCCGGTCCCGCATCTACGAGCAGTACTTC
TRBD1,TRBV6-5,many,TRBJ2-7,CASRKRTGSDEQYF,TGTGCCAGCAGAAAGAGGACAGGGAGCGACGAGCAGTACTTC
TRBD2,TRBV19,NA,TRBJ2-7,CASSGTSSSYEQYF,TGTGCCAGTAGTGGGACTAGCAGCTCCTACGAGCAGTACTTC
NA,TRBV4-3,many,TRBJ2-7,CASSQAFFSYEQYF,TGCGCCAGCAGCCAGGCCTTCTTTAGCTACGAGCAGTACTTC
NA,TRBV13,many,TRBJ1-2,CASSLGTGNYGYTF,TGTGCCAGCAGCTTAGGAACGGGAAACTATGGCTACACCTTC
NA,TRBV7-9,few,TRBJ2-5,CASERGSETQYF,TGTGCCAGCGAGAGAGGGAGTGAGACCCAGTACTTC
TRBD1,TRBV4-3,many,TRBJ1-2,CASSQAPGQGLEGYTF,TGCGCCAGCAGCCAAGCCCCGGGACAGGGGTTGGAGGGCTACACCTTC
NA,TRBV18,many,TRBJ2-7,CASSPGVSYEQYF,TGTGCCAGCTCACCGGGAGTAAGCTACGAGCAGTACTTC
TRBD1,TRBV29-1,many,TRBJ1-1,CSVEQRTGKTFF,TGCAGCGTTGAACAACGGACAGGGAAAACTTTCTTT
NA,TRBV6-1,NA,TRBJ2-7,CASKIGGTNSYEQYF,TGTGCCAGCAAGATAGGGGGTACGAACTCCTACGAGCAGTACTTC
NA,TRBV5-4,few,TRBJ2-1,CASSFDSSYNEQFF,TGTGCCAGCAGCTTCGACAGCTCCTACAATGAGCAGTTCTTC
NA,TRBV29-1,many,TRBJ2-3,CSVERADTQYF,TGCAGCGTTGAAAGGGCAGATACGCAGTATTTT
TRBD1,TRBV27,many,TRBJ1-2,CASSPDRGWDGYTF,TGTGCCAGCAGTCCGGACAGGGGATGGGATGGCTACACCTTC
NA,TRBV28,many,TRBJ2-5,CASSVISETQYF,TGTGCCAGCAGCGTGATTTCCGAGACCCAGTACTTC
NA,TRBV6-5,NA,TRBJ1-6,CASSYSRQNDSPLHF,TGTGCCAGCAGTTACTCGCGACAGAATGACTCACCCCTCCACTTT
NA,TRBV30,many,TRBJ2-5,CAWSVADFPETQYF,TGTGCCTGGAGTGTAGCGGACTTTCCAGAGACCCAGTACTTC
TRBD2,TRBV5-4,many,TRBJ2-5,CASSRTSGGARQETQYF,TGTGCCAGCAGCAGGACTAGCGGGGGGGCCCGCCAAGAGACCCAGTACTTC
NA,TRBV28,few,TRBJ2-2,CASRDTGNTGELFF,TGTGCCAGCAGAGACACAGGGAACACCGGGGAGCTGTTTTTT
TRBD1,TRBV4-2,NA,TRBJ2-7,CASSLSGTGAYEQYF,TGTGCCAGCAGCCTCTCCGGGACAGGAGCTTACGAGCAGTACTTC
TRBD1,TRBV30,few,TRBJ1-6,CASPGQNSPLHF,TGTGCCTCTCCGGGACAGAATTCACCCCTCCACTTT